This entry describes one T cell receptor beta chain. The sample is drawn from a study of blood T cell repertoires in COVID-19. Per the germline V gene, CDR1 is SGHRS and CDR2 is YFSETQ. The CDR3 extends over 16 amino acids. With V trimmed by 3 bases and J by 4 bases, 8 bases remained unmatched. Libraries were prepared by immunoSEQ multiplex PCR; TCRdb keeps only in-frame clonotypes and omits some of them. The sample contains more than 80,000 clones, 65% to 75% of which appear only once. This rearrangement joins TRBV5-1 to TRBJ2-7; 12 bases are shared with TRBD1. The receptor comes from a human donor with acute or convalescent COVID-19. The donor label of this sample is uncertain. The sequenced material came from peripheral blood. The CDR3 loop is CASSYRSGQGAYEQYF. DNA for the CDR3: TGCGCCAGCAGCTACCGATCGGGACAGGGGGCTTACGAGCAGTACTTC.